These 11 T cell receptor beta chains came from one sample sequenced in a study of T cell repertoires in cytomegalovirus infection. Antigens for these TCRs are unknown. TCRdb reprocessed the reads with MiXCR, giving one entry per CDR3 protein. The sample yields fewer than 900,000 distinct CDR3 sequences, 25% to 35% seen once. The sequencing used cultured CD8+ T cells from PBMCs, collected from culture after CMV antigen stimulation. The receptors derive from a human donor in good health (CMV status not recorded). Some clones in this sample may be carry-over from other donors' samples.

This clonotype has more than one count but fewer than ten. The DNA for the CDR3 is TGTGCCAGCAGCTTAGAGAAGGGTAAAAGAGATACGCAGTATTTT. Protein: CASSLEKGKRDTQYF. The genes are TRBV7-9 and TRBJ2-3; no firm D call. Trimming left V 1 base short and J 5 bases short, with 13 bases between. Germline loops: CDR1 SEHNR, CDR2 FQNEAQ (reference sequence). This CDR3 is 15 amino acids long.

The J gene is TRBJ2-2, the V gene TRBV2; possible D gene TRBD2, 6 bases. Germline V gene lookup returns CDR1 SNHLY and CDR2 FYNNEI. With 0 bases removed from V and 0 bases from J, the gap between germline ends came to 14 bases. The length of the CDR3 is 18 residues. The CDR3: CASSEALVSGANTGELFF. The CDR3 region has the DNA TGTGCCAGCAGTGAAGCGCTTGTTAGCGGAGCGAACACCGGGGAGCTGTTTTTT.

This clonotype was counted at least ten times. V gene TRBV7-8 combines with J gene TRBJ2-3; D is possibly TRBD1 (5 bases). Germline V lookup: CDR1 SGHVS, CDR2 FQNEAQ. Trimming took 1 base from V and 3 from J, leaving 17 bases between them. The CDR3 extends over 17 amino acids. As DNA, the CDR3 is TGTGCCAGCAGCTTAGGCCTGACGGCAGGGCTGACAGATACGCAGTATTTT. Protein: CASSLGLTAGLTDTQYF.

This clonotype is medium-sized by share. This chain connects TRBV12-3 or TRBV12-4 to TRBJ2-3, with D possibly matching TRBD1 (6 bases). V was cut by 4 bases and J by 9 bases, with 26 bases left in between. There are 17 residues in the CDR3. The CDR3 spells CASSSAFRDKSLYTQYF. The CDR3 DNA reads as TGTGCCAGCAGTTCGGCTTTCCGGGACAAGAGCCTCTACACGCAGTATTTT.

This chain connects TRBV27 to TRBJ1-2; D remains unclear. Germline loops: CDR1 MNHEY, CDR2 SMNVEV (reference sequence). The CDR3 covers 13 residues. The V end was cut by 6 bases, the J end by 5 bases, with 13 bases between. This CDR3 is CASRKGLAYGYTF. The CDR3 DNA is TGTGCCAGCAGGAAGGGCCTCGCTTATGGCTACACCTTC.

This clonotype was counted between two and nine times. The chain joins TRBV7-9 to TRBJ2-5, with D perhaps assigned TRBD1 or TRBD2 (5 bases each). The CDR3 is 15 residues long. CDR1 is SEHNR, CDR2 FQNEAQ, per germline (reference sequence). With 5 bases removed from V and 4 bases from J, the gap between germline ends came to 17 bases. CDR3 amino acids: CASSQGPGRRETQYF. The CDR3 nucleotides read TGTGCCAGCAGCCAGGGTCCAGGGAGAAGAGAGACCCAGTACTTC.

The rearrangement links TRBV20-1 to TRBJ2-1; tentative D call: TRBD2 (5 bases). V was pared by 5 bases and J by 3 bases, with 14 bases between. The CDR3 totals 14 residues. CDR1 is DFQATT and CDR2 is SNEGSKA in the germline V gene (reference sequence). In nucleotides, the CDR3 is TGCAGTGCTCCACTAGTGACACACTACAATGAGCAGTTCTTC. This gives the protein CSAPLVTHYNEQFF.

This clonotype was seen a handful of times. This chain links TRBV5-6 with TRBJ1-2; D possibly corresponds to TRBD1 (6 bases). This CDR3 has 13 residues. Germline loops: CDR1 SGHDT, CDR2 YYEEEE. V lost 0 bases and J 7 bases, leaving 10 bases between the germline ends. CDR3 nucleotides: TGTGCCAGCAGCTTGGACAGGGCCGGTGGCTACACCTTC. This sequence encodes CASSLDRAGGYTF.

V and J are TRBV7-9 and TRBJ2-7, with TRBD1 identical over 8 bases. Germline trimming cut 6 bases from V and 0 bases from J; bases unmatched to any gene: 10. Germline V gene data show CDR1 as SEHNR and CDR2 as FQNEAQ (reference sequence). CDR3 length: 16 residues. CDR3 DNA sequence: TGTGCCAGCAGTCCCCCGGCGGGACAGGCCTCCTACGAGCAGTACTTC. Translating gives CASSPPAGQASYEQYF.

The chain links TRBV7-9 to TRBJ1-1; 8 bases agree with TRBD1. The CDR3 has 15 amino acids. V gave up 5 bases and J gave up 1 base; unmatched junction bases: 6. The germline V gene encodes CDR1 SEHNR and CDR2 FQNEAQ (reference sequence). This CDR3 is CASSPADRGNTEAFF. In nucleotides, the CDR3 is TGTGCCAGCAGCCCAGCTGACAGGGGGAACACTGAAGCTTTCTTT.

This clonotype has at least ten counts. This chain connects TRBV7-9 to TRBJ2-7, with 11 bases matching TRBD1. Germline loops: CDR1 SEHNR, CDR2 FQNEAQ (reference sequence). The junction had 1 base not matched to a gene; V was cut back by 0 bases and J by 3 bases. This CDR3 spans 15 amino acids. CDR3 nucleotide sequence: TGTGCCAGCAGCTTAGCGGGACAGGGGGGCTACGAGCAGTACGTC. Translating it yields CASSLAGQGGYEQYV.